The 12 T cell receptor beta chains below come from one sample, sequenced in a study of neoadjuvant nivolumab and ipilimumab in lung cancer. Sequenced by immunoSEQ multiplex PCR; TCRdb stores in-frame clones only, minus some. Here the sample spans about 20,000 clones, about 89% being singletons. The material sequenced was peripheral blood, taken before neoadjuvant nivolumab, alone or with ipilimumab. These receptors were obtained from an adult with non-small cell lung cancer.

V and J are TRBV30 and TRBJ1-1; D unresolved. The V end was cut by 3 bases, the J end by 2 bases, with 10 bases between. The germline gives CDR1 GTSNPN, CDR2 SVGIG (reference sequence). CDR3 length: 13 residues. CDR3 sequence: CAWRSTDNTEAFF. The CDR3 DNA reads as TGTGCCTGGAGATCAACAGATAACACTGAAGCTTTCTTT.

This chain connects TRBV18 to TRBJ2-7; D uncertain. Germline values: CDR1 KGHSH, CDR2 LQKENI. Trimming pared 3 bases from V and 2 bases from J, leaving 8 bases between. The CDR3 spans 13 residues. CDR3 loop: CASSPNPTYEQYF. In DNA, the CDR3 is TGTGCCAGCTCACCGAATCCTACCTACGAGCAGTACTTC.

The genes are TRBV11-3 and TRBJ2-3; the D gene is possibly TRBD2 (5 bases). In germline, CDR1 is SGHNT, CDR2 YENEEA. V dropped 4 bases and J dropped 0 bases, with 5 bases sitting between them. This CDR3 comprises 13 residues. CDR3 loop: CASSWTSTDTQYF. The CDR3 DNA follows: TGTGCCAGCAGCTGGACTAGCACAGATACGCAGTATTTT. The full variable domain, rest sourced from reference TRBV11-3 and TRBJ2-3, is EAGVVQSPRYKIIEKKQPVAFWCNPISGHNTLYWYLQNLGQGPELLIRYENEEAVDDSQLPKDRFSAERLKGVDSTLKIQPAELGDSAVYLCASSWTSTDTQYFGPGTRLTVL.

CDR3: CASSQGTAPFRDEQYF. The CDR3 coding sequence is TGTGCCAGCTCGCAGGGGACAGCTCCGTTTCGGGACGAGCAGTACTTC. The chain recombines TRBV18 with TRBJ2-7, with TRBD1 identical over 7 bases. Germline V CDR1 and CDR2: KGHSH, LQKENI. This CDR3 has 16 residues. The V gene end was trimmed by 6 bases and the J gene end by 5 bases; junction bases not matched to a gene: 16.

The chain is built from TRBV7-3 and TRBJ2-5; D possibly corresponds to TRBD1 (6 bases). V was clipped by 3 bases and J by 2 bases, with 7 bases between them. The CDR3 totals 13 residues. Looked up from germline, CDR1 is SGHTA and CDR2 is FQGTGA. The CDR3 DNA sequence: TGTGCCAGCAGCTTGGGGGCACAAGAGACCCAGTACTTC. This sequence encodes CASSLGAQETQYF.

V gene TRBV4-2 combines with J gene TRBJ2-1; no clear D gene. Deletions cut 0 bases from V and 1 base from J, with 7 bases between. CDR3 length: 15 amino acids. Germline CDR1 is LGHNA and CDR2 is YNFKEQ. This CDR3 is CASSQDRVSYNEQFF. The CDR3 DNA is TGTGCCAGCAGCCAAGATCGGGTGTCCTACAATGAGCAGTTCTTC.

V is TRBV7-2 and J is TRBJ2-2; 9 nucleotides line up with TRBD2. The CDR3 covers 15 residues. CDR1 and CDR2 (germline): SGHTA, FQGNSA. Trimming removed 2 bases from V and 4 bases from J; junction bases left unmatched: 2. The CDR3 is CASSLMTSGTGELFF. The CDR3 nucleotides are TGTGCCAGCAGCTTAATGACTAGCGGCACCGGGGAGCTGTTTTTT.

The CDR3 nucleotides read TGTGCCAGCAGCTTAGATACAGGGGTCCAGCCCCAGCATTTT. Amino acids: CASSLDTGVQPQHF. The gene calls are TRBV7-9 and TRBJ1-5; 7 bases are shared with TRBD1. The CDR3 runs to 14 residues. Germline V gene data show CDR1 as SEHNR and CDR2 as FQNEAQ (reference sequence). V dropped 1 base and J dropped 7; count of bases not matched to a gene: 4.

V usage is TRBV10-3 and J usage is TRBJ2-7, with 12 bases identical to TRBD1. This CDR3 spans 14 amino acids. Losses at the gene ends were 7 bases for V and 5 bases for J; bases not matched to a gene: 6. The V gene's germline CDR1 is ENHRY and CDR2 SYGVKD. The CDR3: CAITPGQGADEQYF. CDR3 coding DNA: TGTGCCATCACACCGGGACAGGGGGCGGACGAGCAGTACTTC.

The rearrangement joins TRBV7-2 to TRBJ2-2; D not certain. V was cut by 7 bases and J by 3 bases, with 6 bases left in between. Germline V gene lookup returns CDR1 SGHTA and CDR2 FQGNSA. The length of the CDR3 is 12 residues. The CDR3 coding sequence is TGTGCCAGCACCCCATACACCGGGGAGCTGTTTTTT. Translated: CASTPYTGELFF.

The genes are TRBV30 and TRBJ1-4; D unclear. Germline CDR1 GTSNPN, CDR2 SVGIG (reference sequence). This CDR3 has 13 residues. Trimming stripped 1 base from V and 5 bases from J, with 8 bases between. CDR3 region: CAWSAYVNEKLFF. The DNA for the CDR3 is TGTGCCTGGAGTGCCTACGTGAATGAAAAACTGTTTTTT.

The genes are TRBV27 and TRBJ1-5, with D unresolved. CDR1 and CDR2 (germline): MNHEY, SMNVEV (reference sequence). The CDR3 is 15 amino acids. Trimming took off 2 bases at V and 3 bases at J, with 11 bases between the two ends. DNA for the CDR3: TGTGCCAGCAGTTTAGGTGGGCGCCTCAATCAGCCCCAGCATTTT. As protein: CASSLGGRLNQPQHF.